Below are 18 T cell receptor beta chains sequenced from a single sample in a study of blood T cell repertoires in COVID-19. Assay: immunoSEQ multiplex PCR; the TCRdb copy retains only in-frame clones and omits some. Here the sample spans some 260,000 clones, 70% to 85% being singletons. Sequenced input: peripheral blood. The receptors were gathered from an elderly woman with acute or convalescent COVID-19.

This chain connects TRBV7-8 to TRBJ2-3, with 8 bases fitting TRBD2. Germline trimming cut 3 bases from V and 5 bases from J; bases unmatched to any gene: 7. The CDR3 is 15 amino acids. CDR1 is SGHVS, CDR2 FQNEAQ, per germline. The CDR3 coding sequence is TGTGCCAGCAGCTTCGGGGGGGCAAGCCGAGATACGCAGTATTTT. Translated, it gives CASSFGGASRDTQYF.

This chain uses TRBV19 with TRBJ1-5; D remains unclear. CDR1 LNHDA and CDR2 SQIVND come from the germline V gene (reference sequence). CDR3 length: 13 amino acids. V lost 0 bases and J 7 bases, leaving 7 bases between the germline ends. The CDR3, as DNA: TGTGCCAGTAGTATAGAGGAGGGCCAGCCCCAGCATTTT. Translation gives CASSIEEGQPQHF.

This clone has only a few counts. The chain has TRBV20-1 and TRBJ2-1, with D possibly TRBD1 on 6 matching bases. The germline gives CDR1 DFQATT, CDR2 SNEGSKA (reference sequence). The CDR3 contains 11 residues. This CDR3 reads CSGNRVNEQFF. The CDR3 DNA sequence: TGCAGCGGAAACAGGGTTAATGAGCAGTTCTTC.

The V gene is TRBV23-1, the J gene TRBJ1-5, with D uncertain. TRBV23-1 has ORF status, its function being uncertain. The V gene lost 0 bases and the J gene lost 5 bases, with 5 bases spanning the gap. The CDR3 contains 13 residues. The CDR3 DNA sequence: TGCGCCAGCAGTCAATCGAGGGATCAGCCCCAGCATTTT. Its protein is CASSQSRDQPQHF.

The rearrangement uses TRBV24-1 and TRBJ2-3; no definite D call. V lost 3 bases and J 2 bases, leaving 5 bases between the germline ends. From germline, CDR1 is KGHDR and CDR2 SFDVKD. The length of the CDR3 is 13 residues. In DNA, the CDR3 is TGTGCCACCAGTGATCCCAACACAGATACGCAGTATTTT. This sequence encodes CATSDPNTDTQYF.

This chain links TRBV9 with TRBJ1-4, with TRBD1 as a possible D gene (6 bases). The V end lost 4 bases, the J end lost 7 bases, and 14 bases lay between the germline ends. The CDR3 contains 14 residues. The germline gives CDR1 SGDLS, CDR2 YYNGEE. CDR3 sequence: CASSPRGKGEKLFF. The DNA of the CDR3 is TGTGCCAGCAGCCCCAGGGGCAAGGGTGAAAAACTGTTTTTT.

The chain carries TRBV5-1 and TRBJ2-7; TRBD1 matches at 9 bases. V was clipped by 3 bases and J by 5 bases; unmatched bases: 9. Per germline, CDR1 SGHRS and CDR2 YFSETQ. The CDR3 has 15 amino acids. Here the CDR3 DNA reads TGCGCCAGCAGCTCGAGGGGGACAGGGATCAACGAGCAGTACTTC. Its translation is CASSSRGTGINEQYF.

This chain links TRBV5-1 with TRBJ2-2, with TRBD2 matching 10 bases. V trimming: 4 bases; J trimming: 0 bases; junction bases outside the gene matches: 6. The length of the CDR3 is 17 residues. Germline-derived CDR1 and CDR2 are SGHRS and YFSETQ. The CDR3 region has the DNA TGCGCCAGCAGCCCAGGACTAGCGGAAGCGAACACCGGGGAGCTGTTTTTT. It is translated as CASSPGLAEANTGELFF.

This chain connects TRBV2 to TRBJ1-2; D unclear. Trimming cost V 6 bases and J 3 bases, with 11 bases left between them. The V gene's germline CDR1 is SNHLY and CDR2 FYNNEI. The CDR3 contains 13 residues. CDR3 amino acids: CASRGDTYYGYTF. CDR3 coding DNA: TGTGCCAGCAGGGGTGACACCTACTATGGCTACACCTTC.

The CDR3 region has the DNA TGCGCCAGCAGCCCGCAGGGGGTCAACACTGAAGCTTTCTTT. Translation gives CASSPQGVNTEAFF. This chain joins TRBV5-1 and TRBJ1-1, with 7 positions matching TRBD1. The V segment lost 4 bases and the J segment 2 bases; nucleotides outside the gene matches: 5. The V gene's germline CDR1 is SGHRS and CDR2 YFSETQ. This CDR3 comprises 14 residues.

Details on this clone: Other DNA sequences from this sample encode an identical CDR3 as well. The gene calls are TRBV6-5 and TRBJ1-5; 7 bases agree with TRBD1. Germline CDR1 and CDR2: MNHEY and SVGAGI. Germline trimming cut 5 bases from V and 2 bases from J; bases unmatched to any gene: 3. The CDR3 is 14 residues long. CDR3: CASSRQGGNQPQHF. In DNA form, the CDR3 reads TGTGCCAGCAGTAGACAGGGCGGCAATCAGCCCCAGCATTTT.

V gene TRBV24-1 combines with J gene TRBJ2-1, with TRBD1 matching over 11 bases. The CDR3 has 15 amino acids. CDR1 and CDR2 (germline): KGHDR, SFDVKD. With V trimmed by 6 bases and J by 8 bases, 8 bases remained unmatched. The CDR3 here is CATSQGTGGIHEQFF. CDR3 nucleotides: TGTGCCACCAGTCAAGGGACAGGGGGTATCCATGAGCAGTTCTTC.

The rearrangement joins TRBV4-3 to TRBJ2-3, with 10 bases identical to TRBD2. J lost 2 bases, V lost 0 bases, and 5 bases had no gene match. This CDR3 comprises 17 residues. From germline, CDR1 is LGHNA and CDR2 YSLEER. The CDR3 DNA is TGCGCCAGCAGCCAAGATGGGCTAGCGGGGGTCACAGATACGCAGTATTTT. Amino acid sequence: CASSQDGLAGVTDTQYF.

In DNA form, the CDR3 reads TGCGCCAGCAGCTTGGGGGGGACTAGCGCAGGCAATGAGCAGTTCTTC. Encoded protein: CASSLGGTSAGNEQFF. The V call is TRBV5-1, the J call TRBJ2-1; the match to TRBD2 covers 10 bases. After removal of 0 bases from V and 6 bases from J, the junction contained 6 bases not matched to a gene. Germline values: CDR1 SGHRS, CDR2 YFSETQ. The CDR3 loop spans 16 amino acids.

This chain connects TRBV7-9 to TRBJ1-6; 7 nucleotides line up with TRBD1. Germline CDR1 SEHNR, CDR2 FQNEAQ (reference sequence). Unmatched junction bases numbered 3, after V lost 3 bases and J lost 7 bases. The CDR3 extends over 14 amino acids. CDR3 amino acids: CASSLTGKNSPLHF. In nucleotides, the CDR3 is TGTGCCAGCAGCTTGACAGGGAAGAATTCACCCCTCCACTTT.

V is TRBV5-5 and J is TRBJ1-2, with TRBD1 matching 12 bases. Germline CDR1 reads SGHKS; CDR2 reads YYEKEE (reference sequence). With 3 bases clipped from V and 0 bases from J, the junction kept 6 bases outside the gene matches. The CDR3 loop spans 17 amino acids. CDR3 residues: CASSSGTGGSSNYGYTF. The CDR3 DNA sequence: TGTGCCAGCAGCTCGGGGACAGGGGGCAGTTCTAACTATGGCTACACCTTC.

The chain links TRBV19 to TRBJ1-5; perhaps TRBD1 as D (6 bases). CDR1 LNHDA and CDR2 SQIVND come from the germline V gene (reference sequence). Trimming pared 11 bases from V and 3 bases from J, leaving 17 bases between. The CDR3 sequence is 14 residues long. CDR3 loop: CAVGGQGNNQPQHF. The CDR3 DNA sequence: TGTGCCGTCGGCGGGCAGGGGAACAATCAGCCCCAGCATTTT.

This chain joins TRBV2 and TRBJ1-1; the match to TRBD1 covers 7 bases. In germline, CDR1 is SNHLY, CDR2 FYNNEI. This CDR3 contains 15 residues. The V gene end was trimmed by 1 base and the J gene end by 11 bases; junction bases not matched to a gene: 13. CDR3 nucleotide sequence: TGTGCCAGCAGTGAAGTCCAGGGGGGCTCATCGGAGGCTTTCTTT. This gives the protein CASSEVQGGSSEAFF.